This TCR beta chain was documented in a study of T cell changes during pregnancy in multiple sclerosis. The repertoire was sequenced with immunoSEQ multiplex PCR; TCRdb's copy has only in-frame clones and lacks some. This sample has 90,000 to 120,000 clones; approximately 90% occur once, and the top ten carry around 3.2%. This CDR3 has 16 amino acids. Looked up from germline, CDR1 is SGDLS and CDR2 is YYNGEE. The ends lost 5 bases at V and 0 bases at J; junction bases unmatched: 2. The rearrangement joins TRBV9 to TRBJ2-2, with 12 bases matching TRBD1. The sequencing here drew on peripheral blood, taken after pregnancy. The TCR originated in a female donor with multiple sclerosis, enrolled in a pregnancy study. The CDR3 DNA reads TGTGCCAGCAGAGGGACAGGGGGCGCGAACACCGGGGAGCTGTTTTTT. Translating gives CASRGTGGANTGELFF.